The sequence of this T cell receptor (beta chain) was determined in a study of tumor-infiltrating lymphocytes in localized non-small cell lung cancer. Study at large: Each patient gave resected tumor and non-adjacent uninvolved lung tissue.

Method: immunoSEQ multiplex PCR; TCRdb's copy keeps in-frame clones and lacks some. In the table there are some 9,000 clones, 65% to 80% of which are singletons. Study outcomes and limitations: Immunotypes IM1 and IM2 had similar TCR-derived T-cell fractions. Compared with uninvolved lung, tumors showed higher T cell infiltration by TCRbeta sequencing.

By frequency in the sample, this clone is medium-sized (0.01 to 0.1%). Its antigen remains unidentified. The CDR3 totals 15 residues. Germline V gene data show CDR1 as SEHNR and CDR2 as FQNEAQ (reference sequence). Trimming took off 5 bases at V and 2 bases at J, with 14 bases between the two ends. The specimen sequenced was uninvolved lung tissue not adjacent to the tumor. The origin of this receptor is a human donor with non-small cell lung cancer. The chain couples TRBV7-9 to TRBJ2-3, with D perhaps matching TRBD1 (6 bases). CDR3: CASSLGQSFTDTQYF. CDR3 DNA: TGTGCCAGCAGCCTCGGACAGAGTTTCACAGATACGCAGTATTTT.